These 9 T cell receptor beta chains share one sample of origin, sequenced in a study of T cells in Graves' hyperthyroidism and ophthalmopathy. Amplification yielded TCR beta CDR3 regions, with RNA transcripts as the source. The HTBI primer set drove a first-round RT-PCR of the TCR CDR3. TCRdb re-derived calls from the multiplex PCR reads in MiXCR, one entry per CDR3 protein. The profile shows 800,000 or so distinct CDR3 sequences, around 39% of them singletons. Material for sequencing was blood. These receptor sequences come from a man younger than 35 with Graves' hyperthyroidism.

This clonotype appeared many times. The chain is built from TRBV7-9 and TRBJ1-2; TRBD1 might be the D (6 bases). Germline V gives CDR1 SEHNR, CDR2 FQNEAQ (reference sequence). The V gene lost 5 bases and the J gene lost 6 bases, with 16 bases spanning the gap. This CDR3 has 14 residues. The CDR3 DNA follows: TGTGCCAGCAGCCCAGAGGCCAGGGGCGATGGCTACACCTTC. As protein: CASSPEARGDGYTF.

In the case of this clonotype: A much larger clone differs from this one at a single base, so this may be a read error. The rearrangement links TRBV5-6 to TRBJ2-5, with D uncertain. CDR1 and CDR2 from the germline V gene are SGHDT and YYEEEE. The CDR3 contains 12 residues. This CDR3 is CAISHVGETQYF. The CDR3 coding sequence is TGTGCCATCAGCCATGTTGGAGAGACCCAGTACTTC.

The rearrangement joins TRBV19 to TRBJ1-2; no clear D gene. This CDR3 has 12 amino acids. The V end lost 7 bases, the J end lost 8 bases, and 14 bases lay between the germline ends. Germline assignment: CDR1 LNHDA and CDR2 SQIVND (reference sequence). The CDR3 nucleotides are TGTGCCAGTACCCGGGGTAAGAACGGCTACACCTTC. Translating gives CASTRGKNGYTF.

This sequence joins TRBV19 and TRBJ2-2; 7 bases map to TRBD1. V trimming: 5 bases; J trimming: 6 bases; junction bases outside the gene matches: 15. Germline CDR1 reads LNHDA; CDR2 reads SQIVND (reference sequence). This CDR3 is 17 amino acids long. In nucleotides, the CDR3 is TGTGCCAGTAGTCAGCATTACGGACAGGCGGAGGCCGGGGAGCTGTTTTTT. Translation gives CASSQHYGQAEAGELFF.

The chain uses TRBV13 and TRBJ1-1; D not certain. Trimming removed 0 bases at V and 1 base at J, with 12 bases between. This CDR3 has 16 amino acids. Germline values: CDR1 PRHDT, CDR2 FYEKMQ (reference sequence). The CDR3 DNA reads as TGTGCCAGCAGCTTAGGGGGCGGTAGCCCGAACACTGAAGCTTTCTTT. Protein product: CASSLGGGSPNTEAFF.

This clonotype was seen many times. This chain joins TRBV6-6 and TRBJ1-2; 7 positions agree with TRBD1. The germline gives CDR1 MNHNY, CDR2 SVGAGI (reference sequence). V shed 5 bases, J shed 4 bases, and the junction held 7 bases outside the gene matches. The CDR3 has 14 residues. CDR3 sequence: CASSPLGQPYGYTF. The CDR3, as DNA: TGTGCCAGCAGTCCGCTGGGACAGCCCTATGGCTACACCTTC.

In the case of this clonotype: A single base separates this from a much larger clone, so it may be a read error. This rearrangement joins TRBV20-1 to TRBJ1-5; maybe TRBD1 (6 bases). The germline V gene has CDR1 DFQATT and CDR2 SNEGSKA (reference sequence). The length of the CDR3 is 15 residues. V lost 5 bases and J 1 base, leaving 15 bases between the germline ends. CDR3 nucleotide sequence: TGCAGTGCTGGAGTGAGGGGACACAGCAATCAGCCCCAGCATTTT. Protein sequence: CSAGVRGHSNQPQHF.

The chain employs TRBV6-1 and TRBJ1-5; D not certain. CDR3 length: 14 residues. Trimming shortened V by 3 bases and J by 3 bases, and 9 bases separated the two germline ends. Germline CDR1 reads MNHNS; CDR2 reads SASEGT. The CDR3 bases are TGTGCCAGCAGTGATTGGGTTAACAATCAGCCCCAGCATTTT. Translation gives CASSDWVNNQPQHF.

There are a few counts of this clonotype. V is TRBV20-1 and J is TRBJ2-5; maybe TRBD2 (5 bases). V was trimmed by 8 bases and J by 5 bases, leaving 18 bases between them. The length of the CDR3 is 13 residues. CDR1 and CDR2 (germline): DFQATT, SNEGSKA (reference sequence). The CDR3 loop is CSPREGSRETQYF. The CDR3 nucleotides read TGCAGTCCCCGCGAGGGATCGAGGGAGACCCAGTACTTC.